The present T cell receptor beta chain was sequenced within a study of blood T cell repertoires in COVID-19. Study overall: Whether acute or convalescent, the COVID-19 samples came from the United States, Italy and Spain. From T cells, B-cell-depleted T cells, or PBMCs came the material, which was cDNA or gDNA.

Libraries were prepared by immunoSEQ multiplex PCR; TCRdb keeps only in-frame clonotypes and omits some of them. In the table there are about 270,000 clones, approximately 91% of which are singletons. This clone has more than one count but fewer than ten. V lost 2 bases and J lost 4; bases outside the gene matches: 8. Looked up from germline, CDR1 is GTSNPN and CDR2 is SVGIG (reference sequence). This CDR3 contains 15 residues. The origin of this receptor is a man aged 45-65 years with acute or convalescent COVID-19. V and J are TRBV30 and TRBJ1-3, with 7 bases that match TRBD1. The sequenced sample consisted of peripheral blood. CDR3 region: CAWSIGGGEGNTIYF. The CDR3 DNA sequence: TGTGCCTGGAGTATCGGAGGGGGCGAAGGAAACACCATATATTTT.